Below are 18 T cell receptor beta chains sequenced from a single sample in a study of T cells in Graves' hyperthyroidism and ophthalmopathy. Researchers took RNA transcripts and amplified the TCR beta CDR3 regions from them. HTBI primers drove first-round RT-PCR of the TCR CDR3. TCRdb fed the multiplex PCR reads into MiXCR, producing one record per CDR3 protein. The sample contains about 300,000 distinct CDR3 sequences, roughly 13% of which appear only once. The specimen sequenced was blood. These receptors were taken from a woman in her thirties or forties with Graves' hyperthyroidism.

This clonotype was counted many times. This sequence joins TRBV11-3 and TRBJ1-2; D call uncertain. Trimming removed 3 bases at V and 2 bases at J, with 10 bases between. This CDR3 has 14 amino acids. The germline CDR1 and CDR2 sequences are SGHNT and YENEEA. DNA for the CDR3: TGTGCCAGCAGCTTCCCAGAGCTGAACTATGGCTACACCTTC. This translates into CASSFPELNYGYTF. The whole variable domain, remainder taken from reference TRBV11-3 and TRBJ1-2, is EAGVVQSPRYKIIEKKQPVAFWCNPISGHNTLYWYLQNLGQGPELLIRYENEEAVDDSQLPKDRFSAERLKGVDSTLKIQPAELGDSAVYLCASSFPELNYGYTFGSGTRLTVV.

This clonotype turned up a few times. The chain is built from TRBV6-1 and TRBJ1-3; 7 bases align to TRBD1. The germline V gene has CDR1 MNHNS and CDR2 SASEGT. The CDR3 runs 16 residues. V was clipped by 3 bases and J by 0 bases; unmatched bases: 5. CDR3 coding DNA: TGTGCCAGCAGTGATAGGGGACAGCCCTCTGGAAACACCATATATTTT. It is translated as CASSDRGQPSGNTIYF.

This clonotype was picked up many times. This chain links TRBV5-1 with TRBJ2-1; 9 nucleotides align to TRBD2. The CDR3 has 16 amino acids. J lost 2 bases, V lost 1 base, and 4 bases had no gene match. Germline assignment: CDR1 SGHRS and CDR2 YFSETQ. CDR3 in amino acids: CASSLSPSGTYNEQFF. The CDR3, as DNA: TGCGCCAGCAGCTTGAGCCCTAGCGGGACCTACAATGAGCAGTTCTTC.

V is TRBV6-1 and J is TRBJ1-1, with TRBD1 as a possible D gene (5 bases). Looked up from germline, CDR1 is MNHNS and CDR2 is SASEGT. The germline V and J ends were trimmed by 1 base and 3 bases, with 18 bases remaining between them. The CDR3 length is 17 residues. The CDR3 protein is CASSEGFGARVDTEAFF. The CDR3, as DNA: TGTGCCAGCAGTGAAGGGTTTGGGGCGAGGGTGGACACTGAAGCTTTCTTT.

The V gene is TRBV20-1, the J gene TRBJ2-5; 7 nucleotides match TRBD2. J gave up 4 bases and V 3 bases, and 14 bases lay outside the gene matches. The CDR3 extends over 16 amino acids. CDR1 is DFQATT and CDR2 is SNEGSKA in the germline V gene (reference sequence). CDR3 sequence: CSARSPIAGVGETQYF. CDR3 DNA sequence: TGCAGTGCTAGGTCCCCGATCGCGGGAGTCGGAGAGACCCAGTACTTC.

This clonotype was found a few times. The genes are TRBV7-2 and TRBJ2-2, with D hard to call. Germline V CDR1 and CDR2: SGHTA, FQGNSA. V was trimmed by 0 bases and J by 6 bases, leaving 14 bases between them. The CDR3 is 16 residues long. The chain's CDR3 is CASSLATLQWAGELFF. In DNA, the CDR3 is TGTGCCAGCAGCTTAGCGACTCTCCAATGGGCCGGGGAGCTGTTTTTT.

Ten or more counts support this clonotype. The chain links TRBV12-3 or TRBV12-4 to TRBJ2-3; D possibly uses TRBD1 or TRBD2 (5 bases each). The CDR3 is 14 amino acids. Trimming left V 7 bases short and J 4 bases short, with 15 bases between. The CDR3 reads CASTRDGSPDTQYF. DNA for the CDR3: TGTGCCAGCACCCGGGACGGATCCCCAGATACGCAGTATTTT.

This clonotype was found a few times. V and J are TRBV6-1 and TRBJ1-1, with 9 bases lining up with TRBD1. The junction had 8 bases not matched to a gene; V was cut back by 7 bases and J by 5 bases. CDR1 is MNHNS, CDR2 SASEGT, per germline. The CDR3 is 14 residues long. The CDR3 spells CASNQQGARTEAFF. The CDR3 DNA is TGTGCCAGCAACCAACAGGGGGCGCGGACTGAAGCTTTCTTT.

This clonotype appeared many times. The CDR3 DNA sequence: TGCAGTGCTGAGGGTTCTTATGGCTACACCTTC. It codes for CSAEGSYGYTF. The chain links TRBV20-1 to TRBJ1-2; D is uncertain. The germline V and J ends were trimmed by 5 bases and 5 bases, with 9 bases remaining between them. Per germline, CDR1 DFQATT and CDR2 SNEGSKA (reference sequence). There are 11 residues in the CDR3.

This clonotype was seen ten or more times. This chain links TRBV15 with TRBJ1-5; 9 nucleotides match TRBD1. This CDR3 contains 17 residues. The V gene end was trimmed by 1 base and the J gene end by 6 bases; junction bases not matched to a gene: 10. Per the germline V gene, CDR1 is LNHNV and CDR2 is YYDKDF (reference sequence). CDR3 bases: TGTGCCACCAGCAGAGGATGGGAGACAGGGGGAAGTCAGCCCCAGCATTTT. Translated, it gives CATSRGWETGGSQPQHF.

This clonotype was detected only a few times. The chain combines TRBV30 with TRBJ2-6, with D perhaps TRBD2 (6 bases). Germline assignment: CDR1 GTSNPN and CDR2 SVGIG (reference sequence). With 2 bases removed from V and 0 bases from J, the gap between germline ends came to 8 bases. The CDR3 consists of 15 residues. DNA of the CDR3: TGTGCCTGGAGTTTGGGGGGCTCTGGGGCCAACGTCCTGACTTTC. Protein product: CAWSLGGSGANVLTF.

Many counts were recorded for this clonotype. The chain couples TRBV11-2 to TRBJ2-1; no reliable D call. Germline values: CDR1 SGHAT, CDR2 FQNNGV. This CDR3 region has 16 residues. The V and J ends lost 5 bases and 1 base respectively, with 15 bases between them. CDR3 DNA: TGTGCCAGCAGCCTCCGGAGTGACCGTTCCTACAATGAGCAGTTCTTC. Encoded protein: CASSLRSDRSYNEQFF. The full variable domain, rest sourced from reference TRBV11-2 and TRBJ2-1, is EAGVAQSPRYKIIEKRQSVAFWCNPISGHATLYWYQQILGQGPKLLIQFQNNGVVDDSQLPKDRFSAERLKGVDSTLKIQPAKLEDSAVYLCASSLRSDRSYNEQFFGPGTRLTVL.

The table lists this clonotype with many counts. The chain joins TRBV3-1 to TRBJ1-2, with 8 bases matching TRBD1. There are 15 residues in the CDR3. The germline V gene has CDR1 LGHDT and CDR2 YNNKEL (reference sequence). After removal of 5 bases from V and 0 bases from J, the junction contained 5 bases not matched to a gene. CDR3 loop: CASSIGTGANYGYTF. The CDR3 coding sequence is TGTGCCAGCAGCATAGGGACAGGCGCTAACTATGGCTACACCTTC.

This clonotype was seen more than once but under ten times. The V gene is TRBV5-1, the J gene TRBJ2-4; TRBD1 is a possible D gene (5 bases). CDR3 size: 16 residues. Trimming removed 0 bases at V and 1 base at J, with 11 bases between. Germline values: CDR1 SGHRS, CDR2 YFSETQ. CDR3 loop: CASSLDRGTAKNIQYF. The CDR3 DNA follows: TGCGCCAGCAGCTTGGATAGGGGTACTGCCAAAAACATTCAGTACTTC.

This clonotype came up many times. The CDR3 loop is CASSLVAGNGAEAFF. CDR3 in DNA: TGTGCCAGCAGCTTAGTAGCTGGGAACGGGGCTGAAGCTTTCTTT. J is TRBJ1-1 and V is TRBV7-8; the D is unclear. The germline CDR1 and CDR2 sequences are SGHVS and FQNEAQ. The CDR3 consists of 15 residues. The V gene lost 1 base and the J gene lost 6 bases, with 15 bases spanning the gap.

This clonotype has a count of ten or more. The J gene is TRBJ2-3, the V gene TRBV5-8; D is undetermined. The V and J ends lost 0 bases and 2 bases respectively, with 7 bases between them. The germline V gene encodes CDR1 SGHTS and CDR2 YDEGEE. This CDR3 has 14 residues. The CDR3 loop reads CASSLVTDTDTQYF. The CDR3 nucleotides read TGTGCCAGCAGCTTGGTCACGGACACAGATACGCAGTATTTT.

This clonotype appeared many times. The genes are TRBV2 and TRBJ2-3; perhaps D is TRBD1 or TRBD2 (5 bases each). This CDR3 is 13 amino acids long. CDR1 is SNHLY, CDR2 FYNNEI, per germline. The V end was cut by 4 bases, the J end by 6 bases, with 11 bases between. In DNA form, the CDR3 reads TGTGCCAGCAGTGTGGGGGATATGGATACGCAGTATTTT. Its translation: CASSVGDMDTQYF.

This clonotype appeared many times. The chain couples TRBV7-8 to TRBJ2-1, with 7 positions matching TRBD1. Germline trimming cut 3 bases from V and 3 bases from J; bases unmatched to any gene: 2. The CDR3 sequence is 14 residues long. Germline V CDR1 and CDR2: SGHVS, FQNEAQ. The CDR3 DNA reads as TGTGCCAGCAGCTTTAGGACAGGCTACAATGAGCAGTTCTTC. Translated, it gives CASSFRTGYNEQFF. Full variable domain (missing parts from reference TRBV7-8 and TRBJ2-1): GAGVSQSPRYKVAKRGQDVALRCDPISGHVSLFWYQQALGQGPEFLTYFQNEAQLDKSGLPSDRFFAERPEGSVSTLKIQRTQQEDSAVYLCASSFRTGYNEQFFGPGTRLTVL.